A selection of T cell receptor beta chains follows, all from one sample in a study of cytomegalovirus exposure and HLA in healthy donors. Profiling relied on immunoSEQ multiplex PCR, and the TCRdb table lists in-frame clones only, not all of them. The profile shows around 100,000 clones, around four fifths of them singletons. The sample was PBMCs. All receptors derive from a woman between 18 and 30 years old in good health and CMV-seropositive. Each CDR3 is given with its conserved first and last residue. Fields, in order: V gene, clone size, J gene, D gene, CDR3 DNA, CDR3 protein. D genes are given only for firm matches. The size entry is marked missing in some rows and otherwise reads once, few, many or a size class.

TRBV25-1,few,TRBJ2-5,-,TGTGCCAGCAGCTCAACGGGTAGCCAAGAGACCCAGTACTTC,CASSSTGSQETQYF
TRBV5-1,-,TRBJ1-2,-,TGCGCCAGCAGCTGGGTAGGGGCGGATAACTATGGCTACACCTTC,CASSWVGADNYGYTF
TRBV5-6,-,TRBJ2-1,-,TGTGCCAGCAGCTTAGTGGGAGATGAGCAGTTCTTC,CASSLVGDEQFF
TRBV5-4,-,TRBJ1-1,TRBD1,TGTGCCAGCAGCATGGGACAGAGGAACACTGAAGCTTTCTTT,CASSMGQRNTEAFF
TRBV4-2,-,TRBJ2-3,TRBD2,TGTGCCAGCAGCCCTGGAGGACTAGCTGGCACAGATACGCAGTATTTT,CASSPGGLAGTDTQYF
TRBV9,-,TRBJ2-7,-,TGTGCCAGCAGCCCTACAGGGCTCTTGGGTGTGAACTACGAGCAGTACTTC,CASSPTGLLGVNYEQYF
TRBV4-1,-,TRBJ2-3,TRBD1,TGCGCCAGCAGCCAAGGGACCGGGACAGGAGTTAGAGATACGCAGTATTTT,CASSQGTGTGVRDTQYF
TRBV5-4,-,TRBJ2-1,-,TGTGCCAGCAGCTTAGGCGGCTCCTACAATGAGCAGTTCTTC,CASSLGGSYNEQFF
TRBV7-9,-,TRBJ1-6,TRBD1,TGTGCCAGCAGCCCTCTCGGACAGGGAGAGCGACCCCTCCACTTT,CASSPLGQGERPLHF
TRBV7-8,-,TRBJ2-1,TRBD2,TGTGCCAGCAGCTTAGCGGTATGGACTAGCGGGAGAGGAAATGAGCAGTTCTTC,CASSLAVWTSGRGNEQFF
TRBV6-1,once,TRBJ2-7,-,TGTGCCAGCAGTCTAAGTTTCCAGCAGTACTTC,CASSLSFQQYF
TRBV27,few,TRBJ1-5,TRBD1,TGTGCCAGCAGTCGGACAGGATACAATCAGCCCCAGCATTTT,CASSRTGYNQPQHF
TRBV6-8,few,TRBJ2-3,-,TGTGCCAGCATCCTAAGCACAGATACGCAGTATTTT,CASILSTDTQYF
TRBV6-6,-,TRBJ1-3,TRBD1,TGTGCCAGCAGCGCACAGGGGGATTCTGGAAACACCATATATTTT,CASSAQGDSGNTIYF
TRBV29-1,-,TRBJ2-1,TRBD2,TGCAGCGTGGCACCGGGACTAGCGGGAGTTCGGTTCTTC,CSVAPGLAGVRFF
TRBV6-1,-,TRBJ2-3,-,TGTGCCAGCAGTGAAGTTTCTAGCGTATTCACAGATACGCAGTATTTT,CASSEVSSVFTDTQYF
TRBV9,-,TRBJ1-1,-,TGTGCCAGCAGCGTAGGTGGAGGGCGGACTGAAGCTTTCTTT,CASSVGGGRTEAFF
TRBV21-1,-,TRBJ1-4,-,TGTGCCAGCAGCAAAGTAGTAGGGGCCCCCAACGAAAAACTGTTTTTT,CASSKVVGAPNEKLFF
TRBV2,-,TRBJ2-7,-,TGTGCCAGCAGTACCCGGGACTCAAGCTCCTACGAGCAGTACTTC,CASSTRDSSSYEQYF
TRBV14,once,TRBJ1-2,-,TGTGCCAGCAGCCAAGATCGGGCAGGGTTTTATGGCTACACCTTC,CASSQDRAGFYGYTF
TRBV29-1,-,TRBJ2-1,-,TGCAGCGTTGACTCCCCGCGGCGAGGGCGGAGCTCCTACAATGAGCAGTTCTTC,CSVDSPRRGRSSYNEQFF
TRBV6-5,-,TRBJ2-5,TRBD2,TGTGCCAGCAGTTACGGTTGGGGGGGAGAAGAGACCCAGTACTTC,CASSYGWGGEETQYF
TRBV9,-,TRBJ2-5,TRBD2,TGTGCCAGCAGCCTAGGTTACCTAGCGGGGGGCGAGGTGGAGACCCAGTACTTC,CASSLGYLAGGEVETQYF
TRBV27,-,TRBJ2-1,TRBD2,TGTGCCAGCAGTCCCCCCGGGGTAGCGGGGTATAATGAGCAGTTCTTC,CASSPPGVAGYNEQFF
TRBV15,-,TRBJ2-6,-,TGTGCCACCAGCAGAGATAGTGGCTCTGGGGCCAACGTCCTGACTTTC,CATSRDSGSGANVLTF
TRBV25-1,-,TRBJ2-3,TRBD1,TGTGCCAGCAGTGCTGGAAGACAGGGGAAGGCGGGCGGGGATACGCAGTATTTT,CASSAGRQGKAGGDTQYF
TRBV7-2,-,TRBJ1-1,TRBD1,TGTGCCAGCAACTTCCCTCTACAGGGGACGAACACTGAAGCTTTCTTT,CASNFPLQGTNTEAFF
TRBV5-8,-,TRBJ1-2,-,TGTGCCAGCAGCTCCGTAACACGTGTCTATGGCTACACCTTC,CASSSVTRVYGYTF
TRBV6-5,few,TRBJ2-7,TRBD1,TGTGCCAGATCGACAGGGGGTCGCCCCGGGTACGAGCAGTACTTC,CARSTGGRPGYEQYF
TRBV13,-,TRBJ2-7,TRBD1,TGTGCCAGCAGCTACCGGGACAGCCTTTACGAGCAGTACTTC,CASSYRDSLYEQYF
TRBV4-2,-,TRBJ1-2,-,TGTGCCAGCAGCCAAGGGACTATTCCAAACTATGGCTACACCTTC,CASSQGTIPNYGYTF
TRBV9,once,TRBJ2-7,TRBD2,TGTGCCAGCAGCAGGACTAGCGGGAGAATCCGGGAAAGCGAGCAGTACTTC,CASSRTSGRIRESEQYF
TRBV19,-,TRBJ2-5,-,TGTGCCAGTAGTAACCATGGAGCTGAGACCCAGTACTTC,CASSNHGAETQYF
TRBV28,-,TRBJ1-1,-,TGTGCCAGCTCATGGACACCGAACACTGAAGCTTTCTTT,CASSWTPNTEAFF
TRBV27,-,TRBJ1-1,-,TGTGCCAGCAGATCCTTCAGGGCGGATAGCACTGAAGCTTTCTTT,CASRSFRADSTEAFF
TRBV25-1,-,TRBJ1-2,-,TGTGCCAGCAGTGACAGGGCCTATGGCTACACCTTC,CASSDRAYGYTF
TRBV28,once,TRBJ1-1,TRBD1,TGTGCCGTAGAAGTGACAGGGGGCACTGAAGCTTTCTTT,CAVEVTGGTEAFF
TRBV5-1,-,TRBJ2-2,-,TGCGTCAGCAGCTTGGAAAGCCCATACACCGGGGAGCTGTTTTTT,CVSSLESPYTGELFF
TRBV4-1,-,TRBJ1-3,-,TGCGCCAGCAGCCAAGAGACAGCGGGAAACACCATATATTTT,CASSQETAGNTIYF
TRBV5-1,-,TRBJ2-1,TRBD2,TGCGCCAGCAGCCTAACTAGCGGGGGGGCCGGGCGTGAGCAGTTCTTC,CASSLTSGGAGREQFF
TRBV11-1,-,TRBJ2-7,TRBD1,TGTGCCAGCAGCCATACCGGGACAGGGCTTCAATTAGAGCAGTACTTC,CASSHTGTGLQLEQYF
TRBV7-6,-,TRBJ2-1,TRBD1,TGTGCCAGCAGCCGGGACAGGGGATACAATGAGCAGTTCTTC,CASSRDRGYNEQFF
TRBV2,-,TRBJ1-1,-,TGTGCCAGCAGCTCAAAAGGGTCAGGGGAGAACACTGAAGCTTTCTTT,CASSSKGSGENTEAFF
TRBV30,once,TRBJ2-1,-,TGTGCCTGGAGCCTCTTAACCCTTCAACTCTACAATGAGCAGTTCTTC,CAWSLLTLQLYNEQFF
TRBV19,-,TRBJ1-2,-,TGTGCCAGTATTCTGCAAACAGGGTCCCATGGCTACACCTTC,CASILQTGSHGYTF
TRBV27,-,TRBJ2-7,-,TGTGCCAGCATGGGGGGAACCTACGAGCAGTACTTC,CASMGGTYEQYF
TRBV2,-,TRBJ1-6,-,TGTGCCAGCGGGGGCCAGTTGAATTCACCCCTCCACTTT,CASGGQLNSPLHF
TRBV28,once,TRBJ2-1,-,TGTGCCAGCAGTTTAGTAACTCCCGGTGGCTACAATGAGCAGTTCTTC,CASSLVTPGGYNEQFF
TRBV6-5,-,TRBJ1-2,TRBD1,TGTGCCAGCACCCGGGACAGTCTTGACGGCTACACCTTC,CASTRDSLDGYTF
TRBV6-5,-,TRBJ1-1,TRBD1,TGTGCCAGCAGCCCGGACAGGGGGCAGAGTGAAGCTTTCTTT,CASSPDRGQSEAFF
TRBV18,-,TRBJ1-2,-,TGTGCCAGCTCACCACGACAGGAACTGGACTATGGCTACACCTTC,CASSPRQELDYGYTF